The rows below give T cell receptor beta chains drawn from one sample of a study of blood T cell repertoires in COVID-19. Sequenced by immunoSEQ multiplex PCR; TCRdb stores in-frame clones only, minus some. There are approximately 99,000 clones in the sample; more than 65% occur only once, and 15% to 20% lies in the top ten. The sample was peripheral blood. The receptors stem from a woman aged 80 or older with active or convalescent COVID-19. Both conserved end residues are part of each CDR3. The order of the fields is clone size, D gene, CDR3 length, J gene, V gene, CDR3 protein, CDR3 DNA. A D gene is named only where the DNA matches it firmly. Not every row has a clone size; where given, it reads once, few, many or a size class.

clone_size: .; d_call: TRBD1; cdr3_length: 20; j_call: TRBJ1-1; v_call: TRBV5-1; cdr3_aa: CASSLTGTGGKRSVHTEAFF; cdr3_nt: TGTGCCAGCAGCTTGACCGGGACAGGGGGCAAAAGGTCGGTCCACACTGAAGCTTTCTTT
clone_size: few; d_call: .; cdr3_length: 14; j_call: TRBJ1-2; v_call: TRBV27; cdr3_aa: CASSSNRQLRGYTF; cdr3_nt: TGTGCCAGCAGTTCGAATCGACAGTTACGCGGCTACACCTTC
clone_size: .; d_call: TRBD1; cdr3_length: 16; j_call: TRBJ1-1; v_call: TRBV6-5; cdr3_aa: CASSYSTGGLLSEAFF; cdr3_nt: TGTGCCAGCAGTTACTCGACAGGGGGCCTCTTATCTGAAGCTTTCTTT
clone_size: .; d_call: TRBD1; cdr3_length: 16; j_call: TRBJ2-5; v_call: TRBV18; cdr3_aa: CASSRGQGNIPETQYF; cdr3_nt: TGTGCCAGCTCCCGCGGACAGGGTAACATTCCTGAGACCCAGTACTTC
clone_size: .; d_call: TRBD2; cdr3_length: 14; j_call: TRBJ2-5; v_call: TRBV6-5; cdr3_aa: CASSLGGTQETQYF; cdr3_nt: TGTGCCAGCAGCTTGGGAGGGACGCAAGAGACCCAGTACTTC
clone_size: once; d_call: TRBD1; cdr3_length: 17; j_call: TRBJ2-5; v_call: TRBV2; cdr3_aa: CASSATGTGPPQETQYF; cdr3_nt: TGTGCCAGCAGTGCCACCGGGACAGGGCCACCTCAAGAGACCCAGTACTTC
clone_size: .; d_call: TRBD1; cdr3_length: 13; j_call: TRBJ2-7; v_call: TRBV24-1; cdr3_aa: CATRRQGGYEQYF; cdr3_nt: TGTGCCACCAGACGACAGGGTGGCTACGAGCAGTACTTC
clone_size: .; d_call: .; cdr3_length: 12; j_call: TRBJ2-7; v_call: TRBV2; cdr3_aa: CASSGQVVKQYF; cdr3_nt: TGTGCCAGCAGTGGACAGGTTGTCAAGCAGTACTTC
clone_size: .; d_call: .; cdr3_length: 10; j_call: TRBJ2-5; v_call: TRBV6-5; cdr3_aa: CASSAFSEYF; cdr3_nt: TGTGCCAGTAGCGCATTTTCGGAGTACTTC
clone_size: .; d_call: TRBD1; cdr3_length: 14; j_call: TRBJ1-1; v_call: TRBV3-1/TRBV3-2; cdr3_aa: CASTPGGARAEAFF; cdr3_nt: TGTGCCAGCACACCAGGGGGCGCAAGGGCTGAAGCTTTCTTT
clone_size: .; d_call: TRBD2; cdr3_length: 15; j_call: TRBJ2-1; v_call: TRBV12-5; cdr3_aa: CASASSGSLGNEQFF; cdr3_nt: TGTGCTAGTGCCTCTAGCGGGAGTTTGGGGAATGAGCAGTTCTTC
clone_size: .; d_call: .; cdr3_length: 13; j_call: TRBJ2-5; v_call: TRBV6-5; cdr3_aa: CASRLSGGETQYF; cdr3_nt: TGTGCCAGTCGCCTGTCGGGTGGGGAGACCCAGTACTTC
clone_size: .; d_call: .; cdr3_length: 12; j_call: TRBJ1-5; v_call: TRBV28; cdr3_aa: CASSSEVQPQHF; cdr3_nt: TGTGCCAGCAGTTCGGAGGTTCAGCCCCAGCATTTT
clone_size: .; d_call: TRBD2; cdr3_length: 14; j_call: TRBJ2-1; v_call: TRBV3-1/TRBV3-2; cdr3_aa: CASSPSGVYNEQFF; cdr3_nt: TGTGCCAGCAGCCCCAGCGGGGTTTACAATGAGCAGTTCTTC
clone_size: .; d_call: TRBD1; cdr3_length: 17; j_call: TRBJ1-1; v_call: TRBV28; cdr3_aa: CASRPGTGRGPNTEAFF; cdr3_nt: TGTGCCAGCAGACCCGGGACAGGGAGGGGGCCTAACACTGAAGCTTTCTTT
clone_size: .; d_call: .; cdr3_length: 13; j_call: TRBJ1-3; v_call: TRBV12-3/TRBV12-4; cdr3_aa: CAGGGDFGNTIYF; cdr3_nt: TGTGCCGGGGGGGGAGACTTTGGAAACACCATATATTTT
clone_size: .; d_call: .; cdr3_length: 15; j_call: TRBJ2-4; v_call: TRBV7-2; cdr3_aa: CASSLVGGRWNIQYF; cdr3_nt: TGTGCCAGCAGCTTAGTCGGGGGGCGGTGGAACATTCAGTACTTC
clone_size: few; d_call: TRBD1; cdr3_length: 12; j_call: TRBJ2-2; v_call: TRBV24-1; cdr3_aa: CATGTGPGELFF; cdr3_nt: TGTGCCACCGGGACAGGGCCCGGGGAGCTGTTTTTT
clone_size: .; d_call: .; cdr3_length: 15; j_call: TRBJ1-6; v_call: TRBV27; cdr3_aa: CASSLNRADNSPLHF; cdr3_nt: TGTGCCAGCAGTTTAAACAGGGCCGATAATTCACCCCTCCACTTT
clone_size: .; d_call: .; cdr3_length: 16; j_call: TRBJ1-2; v_call: TRBV18; cdr3_aa: CASSLSIRDKNYGYTF; cdr3_nt: TGTGCCAGCTCCCTTTCCATTCGGGACAAGAACTATGGCTACACCTTC
clone_size: once; d_call: .; cdr3_length: 15; j_call: TRBJ1-3; v_call: TRBV5-1; cdr3_aa: CASGNTGSSGNTIYF; cdr3_nt: TGTGCCAGCGGCAATACAGGGAGCTCTGGAAACACCATATATTTT
clone_size: .; d_call: TRBD1; cdr3_length: 15; j_call: TRBJ2-1; v_call: TRBV7-2; cdr3_aa: CASSLDRGPYNEQFF; cdr3_nt: TGTGCCAGCAGCCTCGACAGGGGACCCTACAATGAGCAGTTCTTC
clone_size: .; d_call: TRBD1; cdr3_length: 14; j_call: TRBJ1-1; v_call: TRBV6-6; cdr3_aa: CASSQQGSNTEAFF; cdr3_nt: TGTGCCAGCAGTCAACAGGGGTCGAACACTGAAGCTTTCTTT
clone_size: .; d_call: TRBD1; cdr3_length: 12; j_call: TRBJ1-1; v_call: TRBV23-1; cdr3_aa: CATTGANTEAFF; cdr3_nt: TGCGCCACGACAGGGGCAAACACTGAAGCTTTCTTT
clone_size: many; d_call: .; cdr3_length: 13; j_call: TRBJ2-5; v_call: TRBV11-2; cdr3_aa: CASSLATQETQYF; cdr3_nt: TGTGCCAGCAGCTTGGCAACCCAAGAGACCCAGTACTTC
clone_size: .; d_call: .; cdr3_length: 13; j_call: TRBJ2-2; v_call: TRBV4-2; cdr3_aa: CASSQGEDGELFF; cdr3_nt: TGTGCCAGCAGCCAAGGCGAAGACGGGGAGCTGTTTTTT
clone_size: .; d_call: .; cdr3_length: 13; j_call: TRBJ1-1; v_call: TRBV6-2/TRBV6-3; cdr3_aa: CASSKSGTPEAFF; cdr3_nt: TGTGCCAGCAGCAAATCGGGTACCCCTGAAGCTTTCTTT
clone_size: .; d_call: TRBD2; cdr3_length: 16; j_call: TRBJ2-5; v_call: TRBV5-4; cdr3_aa: CASSTGTSGRTKTQYF; cdr3_nt: TGTGCCAGCAGCACCGGGACTAGCGGGAGGACGAAGACCCAGTACTTC
clone_size: few; d_call: TRBD1; cdr3_length: 14; j_call: TRBJ1-3; v_call: TRBV11-2; cdr3_aa: CASSATGRGNTIYF; cdr3_nt: TGTGCCAGCAGCGCGACAGGGCGAGGAAACACCATATATTTT
clone_size: .; d_call: .; cdr3_length: 17; j_call: TRBJ2-6; v_call: TRBV2; cdr3_aa: CASSDQGLRSGANVLTF; cdr3_nt: TGTGCCAGCAGTGATCAGGGACTGAGATCTGGGGCCAACGTCCTGACTTTC
clone_size: .; d_call: .; cdr3_length: 14; j_call: TRBJ2-1; v_call: TRBV7-2; cdr3_aa: CASSLELLYNEQFF; cdr3_nt: TGTGCCAGCAGCTTAGAACTCCTCTACAATGAGCAGTTCTTC
clone_size: .; d_call: .; cdr3_length: 15; j_call: TRBJ1-4; v_call: TRBV3-1/TRBV3-2; cdr3_aa: CASSQRRGGVEKLFF; cdr3_nt: TGTGCCAGCAGCCAACGCCGAGGGGGGGTTGAAAAACTGTTTTTT
clone_size: .; d_call: TRBD1; cdr3_length: 15; j_call: TRBJ1-2; v_call: TRBV6-5; cdr3_aa: CASTNRQGKNYGYTF; cdr3_nt: TGTGCCAGCACCAACCGACAGGGGAAGAACTATGGCTACACCTTC
clone_size: .; d_call: .; cdr3_length: 15; j_call: TRBJ1-5; v_call: TRBV6-5; cdr3_aa: CASSRQGGGNQPQHF; cdr3_nt: TGTGCCAGCAGCCGGCAGGGAGGGGGCAATCAGCCCCAGCATTTT
clone_size: .; d_call: .; cdr3_length: 16; j_call: TRBJ1-4; v_call: TRBV4-2; cdr3_aa: CASSQGFGGQDEKLFF; cdr3_nt: TGTGCCAGCAGCCAAGGTTTCGGGGGGCAGGATGAAAAACTGTTTTTT
clone_size: once; d_call: TRBD1; cdr3_length: 17; j_call: TRBJ1-4; v_call: TRBV30; cdr3_aa: CAWGRQGGLSTNEKLFF; cdr3_nt: TGTGCCTGGGGGAGACAGGGCGGATTATCAACTAATGAAAAACTGTTTTTT
clone_size: few; d_call: TRBD1; cdr3_length: 13; j_call: TRBJ1-2; v_call: TRBV29-1; cdr3_aa: CSVAQGVDYGYTF; cdr3_nt: TGCAGCGTTGCCCAGGGGGTAGACTATGGCTACACCTTC
clone_size: .; d_call: TRBD1; cdr3_length: 16; j_call: TRBJ1-5; v_call: TRBV5-6; cdr3_aa: CASSQDRGSSNQPQHF; cdr3_nt: TGTGCCAGCAGCCAGGACAGGGGCTCTAGCAATCAGCCCCAGCATTTT
clone_size: .; d_call: .; cdr3_length: 15; j_call: TRBJ2-7; v_call: TRBV6-6; cdr3_aa: CASSGAGTLIYEQYF; cdr3_nt: TGTGCCAGCAGTGGGGCCGGGACATTAATCTACGAGCAGTACTTC
clone_size: many; d_call: TRBD2; cdr3_length: 16; j_call: TRBJ2-1; v_call: TRBV24-1; cdr3_aa: CATSDTGLHSYNEQFF; cdr3_nt: TGTGCCACCAGTGACACGGGACTACACTCCTACAATGAGCAGTTCTTC
clone_size: .; d_call: TRBD2; cdr3_length: 18; j_call: TRBJ2-2; v_call: TRBV5-1; cdr3_aa: CASSRPNSGLGGPGELFF; cdr3_nt: TGTGCCAGCAGCCGACCAAATTCGGGACTAGGTGGTCCCGGGGAGCTGTTTTTT
clone_size: .; d_call: .; cdr3_length: 13; j_call: TRBJ2-7; v_call: TRBV11-2; cdr3_aa: CASSLAGSNEQYF; cdr3_nt: TGTGCCAGCAGCTTAGCAGGGTCCAACGAGCAGTACTTC
clone_size: .; d_call: TRBD2; cdr3_length: 17; j_call: TRBJ2-5; v_call: TRBV18; cdr3_aa: CASSSPGLAGVEETQYF; cdr3_nt: TGTGCCAGCTCATCTCCGGGACTAGCGGGAGTCGAAGAGACCCAGTACTTC
clone_size: .; d_call: TRBD1; cdr3_length: 13; j_call: TRBJ1-2; v_call: TRBV28; cdr3_aa: CASSLGQGWGYTF; cdr3_nt: TGTGCCAGCAGTCTAGGACAGGGCTGGGGCTACACCTTC
clone_size: .; d_call: .; cdr3_length: 14; j_call: TRBJ1-5; v_call: TRBV5-8; cdr3_aa: CASSLAHSNQPQHF; cdr3_nt: TGTGCCAGCAGCTTGGCCCATAGCAATCAGCCCCAGCATTTT
clone_size: .; d_call: TRBD1; cdr3_length: 14; j_call: TRBJ2-7; v_call: TRBV5-1; cdr3_aa: CASSRGDSNYEQYF; cdr3_nt: TGTGCCAGCAGCAGAGGGGACAGCAACTACGAGCAGTACTTC
clone_size: .; d_call: TRBD1; cdr3_length: 15; j_call: TRBJ1-6; v_call: TRBV10-2; cdr3_aa: CASSRDRGGSSPLHF; cdr3_nt: TGCGCCAGCAGCAGGGACAGGGGGGGGAGTTCACCCCTCCACTTT
clone_size: .; d_call: TRBD2; cdr3_length: 19; j_call: TRBJ2-1; v_call: TRBV28; cdr3_aa: CASSRPRQGATSGSNEQFF; cdr3_nt: TGTGCCAGCAGTCGACCCCGACAGGGGGCGACTAGCGGGAGCAATGAGCAGTTCTTC
clone_size: .; d_call: .; cdr3_length: 12; j_call: TRBJ1-1; v_call: TRBV19; cdr3_aa: CASRQQNTEAFF; cdr3_nt: TGTGCCAGTAGACAGCAGAACACTGAAGCTTTCTTT
clone_size: .; d_call: .; cdr3_length: 16; j_call: TRBJ2-3; v_call: TRBV9; cdr3_aa: CASSLLQEASTDTQYF; cdr3_nt: TGTGCCAGCAGCCTGCTTCAGGAGGCTAGCACAGATACGCAGTATTTT
clone_size: .; d_call: .; cdr3_length: 11; j_call: TRBJ2-2; v_call: TRBV6-5; cdr3_aa: CASSSGGELFF; cdr3_nt: TGTGCCAGCAGTTCGGGCGGGGAGCTGTTTTTT
clone_size: .; d_call: .; cdr3_length: 11; j_call: TRBJ2-7; v_call: TRBV20-1; cdr3_aa: CSARDFPEQYF; cdr3_nt: TGCAGTGCTAGAGATTTCCCGGAGCAGTACTTC
clone_size: .; d_call: .; cdr3_length: 14; j_call: TRBJ1-1; v_call: TRBV5-5; cdr3_aa: CASSLTSMNTEAFF; cdr3_nt: TGTGCCAGCAGCTTGACATCCATGAACACTGAAGCTTTCTTT
clone_size: .; d_call: .; cdr3_length: 14; j_call: TRBJ1-1; v_call: TRBV9; cdr3_aa: CASSETGRDTEAFF; cdr3_nt: TGTGCCAGCAGCGAGACAGGTAGGGACACTGAAGCTTTCTTT
clone_size: few; d_call: .; cdr3_length: 13; j_call: TRBJ1-1; v_call: TRBV2; cdr3_aa: CASSEGQITEAFF; cdr3_nt: TGTGCCAGCAGTGAGGGACAAATCACTGAAGCTTTCTTT
clone_size: .; d_call: TRBD1; cdr3_length: 13; j_call: TRBJ2-7; v_call: TRBV28; cdr3_aa: CASSSGQGYEQYF; cdr3_nt: TGTGCCAGCAGTTCAGGACAGGGCTACGAGCAGTACTTC
clone_size: .; d_call: .; cdr3_length: 13; j_call: TRBJ1-5; v_call: TRBV6-6; cdr3_aa: CASRGIPGDPQHF; cdr3_nt: TGTGCCAGCAGAGGTATCCCCGGAGATCCCCAGCATTTT
clone_size: .; d_call: .; cdr3_length: 16; j_call: TRBJ2-2; v_call: TRBV7-9; cdr3_aa: CASSLRSQGGTGELFF; cdr3_nt: TGTGCCAGCAGCTTAAGGTCGCAGGGAGGCACCGGGGAGCTGTTTTTT
clone_size: .; d_call: TRBD2; cdr3_length: 15; j_call: TRBJ2-7; v_call: TRBV6-6; cdr3_aa: CASTLAGGDSYEQYF; cdr3_nt: TGTGCCAGCACTCTAGCGGGAGGGGATTCCTACGAGCAGTACTTC